Following are 21 T cell receptor beta chains from one sample sequenced in a study of T cell repertoires in cytomegalovirus infection. A single record per CDR3 protein comes from TCRdb applying MiXCR to the reads. This table has 450,000 to 600,000 distinct CDR3 sequences, around 11% appearing once. Sample: PBMCs. These receptors were obtained from a human donor in good health (CMV status not recorded). Some clones in this sample may be carry-over from other donors' samples.

The chain combines TRBV28 with TRBJ2-1; D is uncertain. The CDR3 is made up of 14 amino acids. Trimming shortened V by 3 bases and J by 3 bases, and 9 bases separated the two germline ends. Germline CDR1 MDHEN, CDR2 SYDVKM. The CDR3 loop is CASSFLGIYNEQFF. The CDR3 DNA sequence: TGTGCCAGCAGTTTCCTAGGCATCTACAATGAGCAGTTCTTC.

This clonotype was observed at least ten times. The CDR3 reads CASSQTSGGAKKQYF. In DNA form, the CDR3 reads TGTGCCAGCAGCCAGACTAGCGGGGGGGCTAAGAAGCAGTATTTT. The J gene is TRBJ2-3, the V gene TRBV7-8; 14 bases agree with TRBD2. Unmatched junction bases numbered 9, after V lost 5 bases and J lost 11 bases. CDR1 and CDR2 from the germline V gene are SGHVS and FQNEAQ. The CDR3 has 15 residues. Drawing the rest from reference TRBV7-8 and TRBJ2-3, the complete variable domain is GAGVSQSPRYKVAKRGQDVALRCDPISGHVSLFWYQQALGQGPEFLTYFQNEAQLDKSGLPSDRFFAERPEGSVSTLKIQRTQQEDSAVYLCASSQTSGGAKKQYFGPGTRLTVL.

This clonotype was counted at least ten times. The chain has TRBV4-2 and TRBJ2-3; D unresolved. The V end lost 1 base, the J end lost 6 bases, and 17 bases lay between the germline ends. This CDR3 spans 16 amino acids. The germline V gene has CDR1 LGHNA and CDR2 YNFKEQ. Here the CDR3 reads CASSQGGRAPQDTQYF. As DNA, the CDR3 is TGTGCCAGCAGCCAAGGCGGTCGGGCCCCTCAGGATACGCAGTATTTT.

CDR3: CASSLDGSGNTIYF. The CDR3 bases are TGTGCCAGCAGTTTGGACGGCTCTGGAAACACCATATATTTT. The chain employs TRBV12-3 or TRBV12-4 and TRBJ1-3; no clear D. Trimming took 3 bases from V and 0 from J, leaving 6 bases between them. CDR3 length equals 14 residues.

This clonotype was seen ten or more times. V usage is TRBV6-2 or TRBV6-3 and J usage is TRBJ1-5, with D perhaps matching TRBD1 (5 bases). In germline, CDR1 is MNHEY, CDR2 SVGEGT. The CDR3 runs to 13 residues. Trimming removed 2 bases at V and 7 bases at J, with 9 bases between. The CDR3 loop reads CASSYDSGQPQHF. CDR3 DNA: TGTGCCAGCAGTTACGACAGTGGCCAGCCCCAGCATTTT.

The table lists this clonotype with many counts. The V call is TRBV28, the J call TRBJ1-5; D not resolved. V was shortened by 2 bases and J by 0 bases, with 8 bases between the two germline ends. In germline, CDR1 is MDHEN, CDR2 SYDVKM. The CDR3 extends over 15 amino acids. CDR3 bases: TGTGCCAGCAGTTTAAGGCTCCTTAGCAATCAGCCCCAGCATTTT. This translates into CASSLRLLSNQPQHF.

This clonotype was seen at least ten times. This chain joins TRBV6-6 and TRBJ2-5; D ambiguous. CDR1 is MNHNY and CDR2 is SVGAGI in the germline V gene (reference sequence). This CDR3 spans 14 amino acids. The V gene lost 2 bases and the J gene lost 2 bases, with 9 bases spanning the gap. Here the CDR3 reads CASSYVNSQETQYF. Written as DNA, the CDR3 is TGTGCCAGCAGTTACGTTAACAGTCAAGAGACCCAGTACTTC.

This clonotype was seen repeatedly, ten times or more. This chain uses TRBV18 with TRBJ2-1; TRBD2 is a possible D gene (6 bases). Trimming pared 6 bases from V and 5 bases from J, leaving 17 bases between. Germline V gene lookup returns CDR1 KGHSH and CDR2 LQKENI. This CDR3 spans 15 amino acids. In DNA, the CDR3 is TGTGCCAGCTCCCTCGGCGCAAGCGGGCACAATGAGCAGTTCTTC. Translation gives CASSLGASGHNEQFF.

This clonotype has a handful of counts. The rearrangement uses TRBV20-1 and TRBJ1-4, with D possibly being TRBD1 (6 bases). The V gene's germline CDR1 is DFQATT and CDR2 SNEGSKA (reference sequence). V dropped 0 bases and J dropped 4 bases, with 12 bases sitting between them. The length of the CDR3 is 15 residues. In DNA form, the CDR3 reads TGCAGTGCTAGAGATGTCAGACAGGATAATGAAAAACTGTTTTTT. It specifies CSARDVRQDNEKLFF.

This clonotype was picked up many times. This chain uses TRBV2 with TRBJ2-7; a weak D match, TRBD1 (5 bases). Between the trimmed V and J ends, which lost 4 bases and 6 bases, there was a span of 10 bases. CDR1 and CDR2 (germline): SNHLY, FYNNEI. The CDR3 runs 12 residues. Written as DNA, the CDR3 is TGTGCCAGCAGTGCTCAGGGTCGCGAGCAGTACTTC. Translating it yields CASSAQGREQYF.

In its sample, this clonotype was seen many times. This chain uses TRBV7-8 with TRBJ1-1; D is ambiguous. The CDR3 totals 14 residues. Germline V lookup: CDR1 SGHVS, CDR2 FQNEAQ. The V and J ends lost 1 base and 2 bases respectively, with 8 bases between them. The CDR3 loop is CASSLEEGNTEAFF. In nucleotides, the CDR3 is TGTGCCAGCAGCTTAGAGGAGGGTAACACTGAAGCTTTCTTT.

In the case of this clonotype: A much larger clone lies a single base off, so this may be a read error. J is TRBJ2-2 and V is TRBV5-1; a possible D gene is TRBD2 (5 bases). The germline V gene encodes CDR1 SGHRS and CDR2 YFSETQ. CDR3 length: 14 amino acids. CDR3 loop: CASSPGKNIGELFF. The CDR3 region has the DNA TGCGCCAGCAGCCCGGGGAAGAACATCGGGGAGCTGTTTTTT. Together with reference TRBV5-1 and TRBJ2-2, the CDR3 gives the full variable domain: KAGVTQTPRYLIKTRGQQVTLSCSPISGHRSVSWYQQTPGQGLQFLFEYFSETQRNKGNFPGRFSGRQFSNSRSEMNVSTLELGDSALYLCASSPGKNIGELFFGEGSRLTVL.

The chain recombines TRBV19 with TRBJ1-5; the D gene is possibly TRBD1 (5 bases). This CDR3 has 15 residues. Germline V gives CDR1 LNHDA, CDR2 SQIVND (reference sequence). The V end was cut by 5 bases, the J end by 2 bases, with 13 bases between. This CDR3 is CASSPSRGGNQPQHF. The CDR3 DNA is TGTGCCAGTAGTCCCAGTAGAGGGGGCAATCAGCCCCAGCATTTT.

The V gene is TRBV6-6, the J gene TRBJ1-5, with 9 bases lining up with TRBD1. The trim removed 2 bases at V and 7 bases at J, leaving 3 bases unmatched. Germline loops: CDR1 MNHNY, CDR2 SVGAGI (reference sequence). This CDR3 has 14 amino acids. This chain's CDR3 is CASSYRDRDQPQHF. CDR3 DNA sequence: TGTGCCAGCAGTTACCGGGACAGGGACCAGCCCCAGCATTTT.

The sample holds many counts of this clonotype. The rearrangement links TRBV5-4 to TRBJ1-2; D is ambiguous. V was pared by 4 bases and J by 3 bases, with 16 bases between. The CDR3 spans 15 residues. The germline V gene encodes CDR1 SGHNT and CDR2 YYREEE (reference sequence). The CDR3 nucleotides are TGTGCCAGCAGCCACTCGAATATCCCGGACTATGGCTACACCTTC. It encodes CASSHSNIPDYGYTF.

This clonotype was detected many times. CDR3: CSAPTPDRVGNTEAFF. The CDR3 region has the DNA TGCAGTGCACCTACCCCCGACAGGGTAGGGAACACTGAAGCTTTCTTT. The chain links TRBV20-1 to TRBJ1-1; TRBD1 matches at 7 bases. This CDR3 comprises 16 residues. From germline, CDR1 is DFQATT and CDR2 SNEGSKA (reference sequence). Losses at the gene ends were 6 bases for V and 1 base for J; bases not matched to a gene: 14.

The chain employs TRBV20-1 and TRBJ1-5, with TRBD1 identical over 7 bases. V was pared by 5 bases and J by 9 bases, with 10 bases of the junction left unmatched. The germline CDR1 and CDR2 sequences are DFQATT and SNEGSKA (reference sequence). The CDR3 contains 13 residues. The CDR3 reads CSAVRDSAGPQHF. CDR3 bases: TGCAGTGCTGTCCGGGACAGCGCAGGGCCCCAGCATTTT.

This clonotype was recorded at least ten times. The chain uses TRBV2 and TRBJ2-2; the D gene could be TRBD1 or TRBD2 (5 bases each). V shed 4 bases and J shed 1 base, with 16 bases lying between them. Germline V gives CDR1 SNHLY, CDR2 FYNNEI. CDR3 length: 17 residues. Here the CDR3 reads CASSGLQGRKNTGELFF. In DNA form, the CDR3 reads TGTGCCAGCAGTGGTCTTCAGGGACGAAAGAACACCGGGGAGCTGTTTTTT.

The chain links TRBV30 to TRBJ2-5, with 12 bases fitting TRBD1. Germline CDR1 reads GTSNPN; CDR2 reads SVGIG (reference sequence). J lost 4 bases, V lost 4 bases, and 4 bases had no gene match. CDR3 length: 14 amino acids. DNA of the CDR3: TGTGCCTGGAACCGGGACAGGGGGCCAGAGACCCAGTACTTC. It translates to CAWNRDRGPETQYF.

This clonotype was detected a few times. The chain uses TRBV5-6 and TRBJ2-5; TRBD2 aligns across 10 bases. Unmatched junction bases numbered 11, after V lost 2 bases and J lost 4 bases. The V gene's germline CDR1 is SGHDT and CDR2 YYEEEE. The CDR3 is made up of 17 amino acids. The CDR3 sequence: CASSFQREGRYSETQYF. The DNA of the CDR3 is TGTGCCAGCAGCTTCCAGCGGGAGGGCCGGTACTCAGAGACCCAGTACTTC.

The V gene is TRBV12-3 or TRBV12-4, the J gene TRBJ2-1; possible D gene TRBD1, 5 bases. The CDR3 contains 15 residues. Trimming stripped 5 bases from V and 7 bases from J, with 18 bases between. This CDR3 reads CASSAQLAGFNEQFF. The CDR3 DNA is TGTGCCAGCAGTGCGCAGCTGGCAGGGTTTAATGAGCAGTTCTTC.